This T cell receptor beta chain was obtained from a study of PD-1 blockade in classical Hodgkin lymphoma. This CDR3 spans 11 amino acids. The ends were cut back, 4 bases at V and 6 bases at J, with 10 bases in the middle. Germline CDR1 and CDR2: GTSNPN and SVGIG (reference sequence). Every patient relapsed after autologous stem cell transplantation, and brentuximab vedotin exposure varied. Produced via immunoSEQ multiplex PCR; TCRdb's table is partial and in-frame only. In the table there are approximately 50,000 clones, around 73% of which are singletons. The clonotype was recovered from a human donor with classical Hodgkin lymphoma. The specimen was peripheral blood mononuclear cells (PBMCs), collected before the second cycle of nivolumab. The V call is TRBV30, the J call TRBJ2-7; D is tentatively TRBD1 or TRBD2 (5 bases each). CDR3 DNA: TGTGCCTGGAAGAGGGACCTCGAGCAGTACTTC. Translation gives CAWKRDLEQYF.